The clone carrying this T cell receptor beta chain was found many times. Its specificity is not known. This sample stems from a study of T cells after yellow fever vaccination. TCRdb re-called the 5' RACE reads with MiXCR, one entry per CDR3 protein. The sample yields over 110,000 distinct CDR3 sequences, 7% to 9% seen once. Findings and caveats of the study: Most clones from primary vaccination resurfaced after the booster (nearly 97% CD4, more than 75% CD8).

Sample: CD4+ T cells sorted from PBMCs, taken 5 days after the yellow fever booster vaccination. This receptor was identified in a man aged 25-45 years who received the YFV17D yellow fever vaccine.

CDR3 bases: TGCGCCAGCAGTGGAGGCCCCGGGCGGGATCCCCACGAGCAGTACTTC. It yields the protein CASSGGPGRDPHEQYF. This chain uses TRBV10-1 with TRBJ2-7; D may be TRBD2 (6 bases). The CDR3 runs to 16 residues. Germline-derived CDR1 and CDR2 are WNHNN and SYGVQD (reference sequence). The germline V and J ends were trimmed by 4 bases and 5 bases, with 21 bases remaining between them.